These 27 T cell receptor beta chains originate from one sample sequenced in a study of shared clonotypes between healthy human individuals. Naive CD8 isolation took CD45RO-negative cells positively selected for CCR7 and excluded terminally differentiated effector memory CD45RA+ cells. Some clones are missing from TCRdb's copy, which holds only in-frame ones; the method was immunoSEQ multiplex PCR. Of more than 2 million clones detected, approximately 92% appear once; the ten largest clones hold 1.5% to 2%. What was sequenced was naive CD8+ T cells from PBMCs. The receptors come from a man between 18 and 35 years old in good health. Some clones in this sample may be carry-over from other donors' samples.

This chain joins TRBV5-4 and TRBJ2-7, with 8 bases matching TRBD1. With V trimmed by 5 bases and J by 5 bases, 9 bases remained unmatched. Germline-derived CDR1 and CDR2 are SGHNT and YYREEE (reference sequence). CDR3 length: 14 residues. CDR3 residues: CASSPGQGGDEQYF. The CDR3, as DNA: TGTGCCAGCAGTCCCGGACAGGGAGGTGACGAGCAGTACTTC.

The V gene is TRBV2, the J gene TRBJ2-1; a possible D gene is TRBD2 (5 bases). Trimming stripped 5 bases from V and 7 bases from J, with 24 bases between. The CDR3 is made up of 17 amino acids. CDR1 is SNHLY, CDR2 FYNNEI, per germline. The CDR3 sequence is CASSTNPRSSRGNEQFF. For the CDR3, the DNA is TGTGCCAGCAGTACAAATCCGCGATCATCTCGAGGGAATGAGCAGTTCTTC.

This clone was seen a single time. The CDR3 nucleotides are TGTGCCTGGGACGGGGGACAGGGGATAGTCAATGAGCAGTTCTTC. It specifies CAWDGGQGIVNEQFF. J is TRBJ2-1 and V is TRBV30; TRBD1 matches 10 bases. Trimming cost V 5 bases and J 6 bases; bases outside gene matches: 10. The CDR3 extends over 15 amino acids. Germline V gene lookup returns CDR1 GTSNPN and CDR2 SVGIG (reference sequence).

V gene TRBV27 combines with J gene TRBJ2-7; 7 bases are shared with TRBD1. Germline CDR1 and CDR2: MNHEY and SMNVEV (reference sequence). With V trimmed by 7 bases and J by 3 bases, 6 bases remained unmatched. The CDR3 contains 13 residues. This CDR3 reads CASKRDSHYEQYF. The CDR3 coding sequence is TGTGCCAGCAAAAGGGACAGCCACTACGAGCAGTACTTC.

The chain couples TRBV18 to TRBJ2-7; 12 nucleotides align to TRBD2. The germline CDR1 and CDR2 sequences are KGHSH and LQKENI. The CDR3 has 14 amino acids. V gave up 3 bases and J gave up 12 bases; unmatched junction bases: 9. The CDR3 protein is CASSPELAGGAAYF. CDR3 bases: TGTGCCAGCTCACCGGAGCTAGCGGGAGGGGCGGCGTACTTC.

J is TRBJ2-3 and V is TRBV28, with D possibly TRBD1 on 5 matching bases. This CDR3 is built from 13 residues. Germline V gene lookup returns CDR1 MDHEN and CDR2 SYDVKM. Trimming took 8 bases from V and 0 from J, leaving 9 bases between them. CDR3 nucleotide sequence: TGTGCCAGCGACAGTTCTAGCACAGATACGCAGTATTTT. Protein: CASDSSSTDTQYF.

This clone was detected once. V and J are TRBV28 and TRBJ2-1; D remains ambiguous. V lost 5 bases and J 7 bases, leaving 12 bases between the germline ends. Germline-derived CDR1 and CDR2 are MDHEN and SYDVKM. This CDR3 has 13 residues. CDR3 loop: CASSPGPRNEQFF. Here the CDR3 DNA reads TGTGCCAGCAGTCCAGGTCCAAGGAATGAGCAGTTCTTC.

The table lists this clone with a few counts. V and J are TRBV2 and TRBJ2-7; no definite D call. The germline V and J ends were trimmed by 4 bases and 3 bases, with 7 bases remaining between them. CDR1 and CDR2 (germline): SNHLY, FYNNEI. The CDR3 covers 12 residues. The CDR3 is CASSVYIYEQYF. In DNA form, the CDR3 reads TGTGCCAGCAGTGTTTACATCTACGAGCAGTACTTC.

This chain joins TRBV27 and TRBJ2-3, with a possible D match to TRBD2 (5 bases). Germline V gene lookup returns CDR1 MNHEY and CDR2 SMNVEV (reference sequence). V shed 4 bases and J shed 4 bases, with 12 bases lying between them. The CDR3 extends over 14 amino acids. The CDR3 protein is CASSSTRGSDTQYF. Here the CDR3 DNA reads TGTGCCAGCAGTTCCACTAGAGGGTCAGATACGCAGTATTTT.

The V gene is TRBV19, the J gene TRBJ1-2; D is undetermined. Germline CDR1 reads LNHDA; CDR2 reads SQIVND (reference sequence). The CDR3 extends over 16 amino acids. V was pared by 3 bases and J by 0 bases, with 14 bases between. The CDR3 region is CASSIVLQASNYGYTF. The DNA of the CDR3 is TGTGCCAGTAGTATCGTATTGCAAGCCTCTAACTATGGCTACACCTTC.

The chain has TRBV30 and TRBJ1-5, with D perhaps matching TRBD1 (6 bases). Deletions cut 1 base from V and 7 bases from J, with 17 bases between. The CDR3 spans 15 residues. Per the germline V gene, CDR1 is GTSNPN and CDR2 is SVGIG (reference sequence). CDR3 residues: CAWSGGRGRWQPQHF. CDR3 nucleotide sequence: TGTGCCTGGAGTGGGGGCAGGGGAAGGTGGCAGCCCCAGCATTTT.

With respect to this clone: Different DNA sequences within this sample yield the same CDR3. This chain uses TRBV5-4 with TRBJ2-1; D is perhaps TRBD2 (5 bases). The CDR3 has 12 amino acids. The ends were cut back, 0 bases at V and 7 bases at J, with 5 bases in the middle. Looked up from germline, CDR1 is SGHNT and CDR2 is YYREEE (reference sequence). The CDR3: CASSLAGNEQFF. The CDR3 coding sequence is TGTGCCAGCAGCTTGGCGGGAAATGAGCAGTTCTTC.

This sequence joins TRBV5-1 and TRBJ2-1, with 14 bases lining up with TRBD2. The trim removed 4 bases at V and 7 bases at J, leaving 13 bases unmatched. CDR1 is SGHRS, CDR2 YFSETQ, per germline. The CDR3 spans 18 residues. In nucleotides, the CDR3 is TGCGCCAGCAGCCACAGACCGGGACTAGCGGGAGCCCTAAATGAGCAGTTCTTC. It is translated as CASSHRPGLAGALNEQFF.

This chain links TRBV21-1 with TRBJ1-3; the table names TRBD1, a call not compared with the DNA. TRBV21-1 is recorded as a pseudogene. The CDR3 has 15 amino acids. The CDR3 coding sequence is TGTGCCAGCAGCCCCAGGGGGACAAGAGGAAACACCATATATTTT. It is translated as CASSPRGTRGNTIYF.

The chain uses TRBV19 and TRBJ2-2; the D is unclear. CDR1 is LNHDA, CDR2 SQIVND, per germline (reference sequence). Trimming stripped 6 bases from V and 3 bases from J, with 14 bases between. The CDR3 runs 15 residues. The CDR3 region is CASRSEFPDTGELFF. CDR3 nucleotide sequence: TGTGCCAGTAGATCCGAGTTTCCAGACACCGGGGAGCTGTTTTTT.

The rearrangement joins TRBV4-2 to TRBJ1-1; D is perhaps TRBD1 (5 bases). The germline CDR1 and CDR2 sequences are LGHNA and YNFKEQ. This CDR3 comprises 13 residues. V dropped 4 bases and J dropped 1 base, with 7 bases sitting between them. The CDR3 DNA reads TGTGCCAGCAGCCCCACAGGGAACACTGAAGCTTTCTTT. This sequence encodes CASSPTGNTEAFF.

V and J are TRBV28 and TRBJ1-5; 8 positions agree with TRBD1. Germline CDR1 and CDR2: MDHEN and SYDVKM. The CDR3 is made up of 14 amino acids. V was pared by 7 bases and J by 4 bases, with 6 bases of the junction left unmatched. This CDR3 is CASNTGGWNQPQHF. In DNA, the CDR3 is TGTGCCAGCAACACAGGGGGATGGAATCAGCCCCAGCATTTT.

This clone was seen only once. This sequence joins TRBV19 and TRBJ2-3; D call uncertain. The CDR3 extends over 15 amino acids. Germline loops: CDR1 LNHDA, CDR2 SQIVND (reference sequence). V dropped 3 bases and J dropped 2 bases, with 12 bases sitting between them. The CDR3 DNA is TGTGCCAGTAGTATTGGCGAGCACCCCACAGATACGCAGTATTTT. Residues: CASSIGEHPTDTQYF.

CDR3 region: CASRFGADEQFF. For the CDR3, the DNA is TGTGCGAGCCGTTTCGGTGCGGATGAGCAGTTCTTC. The chain employs TRBV27 and TRBJ2-1; D is unresolved. In germline, CDR1 is MNHEY, CDR2 SMNVEV (reference sequence). There are 12 residues in the CDR3.

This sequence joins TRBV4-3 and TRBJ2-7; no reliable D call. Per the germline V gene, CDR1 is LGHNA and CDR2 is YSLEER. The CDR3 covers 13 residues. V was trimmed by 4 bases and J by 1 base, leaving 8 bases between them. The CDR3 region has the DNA TGCGCCAGCAGCCTTAGTCGTTCCTACGAGCAGTACTTC. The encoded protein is CASSLSRSYEQYF.

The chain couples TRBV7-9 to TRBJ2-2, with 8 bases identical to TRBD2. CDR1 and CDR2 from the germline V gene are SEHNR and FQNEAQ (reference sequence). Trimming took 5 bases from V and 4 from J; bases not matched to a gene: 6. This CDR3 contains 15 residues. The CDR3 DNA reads TGTGCCAGCAGCCGGGGACTAGGGATCACCGGGGAGCTGTTTTTT. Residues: CASSRGLGITGELFF.

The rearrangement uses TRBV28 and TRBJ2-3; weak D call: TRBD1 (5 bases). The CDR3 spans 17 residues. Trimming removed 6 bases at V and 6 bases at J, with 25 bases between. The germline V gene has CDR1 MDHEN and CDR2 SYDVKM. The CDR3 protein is CASSNAPDTQKEDTQYF. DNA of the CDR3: TGTGCCAGCAGCAACGCCCCGGACACGCAGAAGGAGGATACGCAGTATTTT. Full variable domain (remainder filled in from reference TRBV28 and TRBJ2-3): DVKVTQSSRYLVKRTGEKVFLECVQDMDHENMFWYRQDPGLGLRLIYFSYDVKMKEKGDIPEGYSVSREKKERFSLILESASTNQTSMYLCASSNAPDTQKEDTQYFGPGTRLTVL.

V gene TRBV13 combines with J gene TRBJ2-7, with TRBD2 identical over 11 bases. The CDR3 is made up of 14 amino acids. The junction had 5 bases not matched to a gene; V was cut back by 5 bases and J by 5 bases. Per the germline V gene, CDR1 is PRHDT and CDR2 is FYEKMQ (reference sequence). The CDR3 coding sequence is TGTGCCAGCAGCGGGTCGGGACTAGCGGACGAGCAGTACTTC. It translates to CASSGSGLADEQYF.

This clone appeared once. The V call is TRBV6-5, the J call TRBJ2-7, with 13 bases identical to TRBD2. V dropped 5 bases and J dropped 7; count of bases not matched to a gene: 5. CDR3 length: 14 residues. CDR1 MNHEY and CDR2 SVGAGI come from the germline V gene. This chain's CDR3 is CASSRLAGGQEQYF. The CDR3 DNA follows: TGTGCCAGCAGTCGACTAGCGGGAGGTCAGGAGCAGTACTTC.

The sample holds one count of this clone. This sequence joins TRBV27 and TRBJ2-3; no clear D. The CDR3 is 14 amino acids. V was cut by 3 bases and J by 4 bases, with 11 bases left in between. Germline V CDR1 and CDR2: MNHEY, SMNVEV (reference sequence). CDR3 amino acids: CASSFGVRPDTQYF. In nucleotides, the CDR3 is TGTGCCAGCAGTTTTGGCGTCCGACCAGATACGCAGTATTTT.

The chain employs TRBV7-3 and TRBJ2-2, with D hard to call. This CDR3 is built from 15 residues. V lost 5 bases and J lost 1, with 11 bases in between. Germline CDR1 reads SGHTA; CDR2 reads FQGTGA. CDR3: CASSESPLNTGELFF. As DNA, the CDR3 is TGTGCCAGCAGCGAGAGCCCCCTGAACACCGGGGAGCTGTTTTTT.

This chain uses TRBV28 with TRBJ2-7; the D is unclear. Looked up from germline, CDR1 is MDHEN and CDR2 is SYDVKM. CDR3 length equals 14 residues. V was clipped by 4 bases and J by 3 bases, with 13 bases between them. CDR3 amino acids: CASSYGRAHYEQYF. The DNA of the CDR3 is TGTGCCAGCAGTTACGGTCGGGCCCACTACGAGCAGTACTTC.